This TCR beta chain was recorded in a study of T cell responses to AZD1222 COVID-19 vaccine. The study, taken as a whole, reports: Only a handful of AZD1222 recipients were seropositive at baseline. Clonal diversity was possibly underestimated; the donors were predominantly white British and more often female.

Comment on this clone: Its specificity is not known.

Pooling was applied to second doses at about 4 or about 12 weeks. Clones were read by immunoSEQ multiplex PCR, and TCRdb kept only the in-frame ones, dropping some. The sample includes some 98,000 clones, about 88% of them seen just once. The CDR3 runs to 16 residues. V lost 2 bases to trimming and J lost 4 bases, with 12 bases between them. The germline gives CDR1 MDHEN, CDR2 SYDVKM. The sample was peripheral blood, taken 28 days after the second AZD1222 dose. The gene calls are TRBV28 and TRBJ2-6, with D possibly TRBD2 on 7 matching bases. The source is an adult who received the AZD1222 COVID-19 vaccine. This CDR3 reads CASSLRGGPGANVLTF. CDR3 in DNA: TGTGCCAGCAGTTTAAGGGGGGGTCCCGGGGCCAACGTCCTGACTTTC.